Listed below are T cell receptor beta chains from one sample, sequenced in a study of blood T cell repertoires in COVID-19. Measured with immunoSEQ multiplex PCR; TCRdb has only the in-frame clones, and not every one. The sample holds fewer than 350,000 clones, 90% seen once. Sequenced material: PBMCs or T cells enriched from blood (not recorded which). These receptors originate from a woman younger than 30 with acute COVID-19. The CDR3 runs from the conserved cysteine through the conserved F or W. Size values are once, few and many counts, or a class for expanded clones, and some rows have none.

cdr3_aa clone_size v_call
CATRYTGEETQYF - TRBV24-1
CASSPGQRNSPLHF few TRBV7-8
CATWTGGFQETQYF - TRBV6-5
CASSEEPGGGVNTEAFF - TRBV11-2
CASSQDTAFTDTQYF few TRBV3-1/TRBV3-2
CAISGLGGDEQFF - TRBV10-3
CASSVSPAGVNEQFF - TRBV9
CASSFSSDNEQFF - TRBV6-4
CASSLAGGQADTQYF once TRBV7-3
CASRTSRESYNEQFF - TRBV10-2
CSVYPRLNLYTEAFF - TRBV29-1
CASSPGRGIAGVEQYF - TRBV18
CASSTRTGNTEAFF once TRBV19
CASSQRTGSSYEQYF - TRBV7-6
CASTQGTYNEQFF - TRBV7-8
CASSLGQGKNQPQHF - TRBV5-5
CASSEPGLATSTDTQYF - TRBV27
CASSQDAGGNSPLHF - TRBV4-3
CASTHSPGHRGSNQPQHF few TRBV28
CASSFSQNTEAFF - TRBV5-1